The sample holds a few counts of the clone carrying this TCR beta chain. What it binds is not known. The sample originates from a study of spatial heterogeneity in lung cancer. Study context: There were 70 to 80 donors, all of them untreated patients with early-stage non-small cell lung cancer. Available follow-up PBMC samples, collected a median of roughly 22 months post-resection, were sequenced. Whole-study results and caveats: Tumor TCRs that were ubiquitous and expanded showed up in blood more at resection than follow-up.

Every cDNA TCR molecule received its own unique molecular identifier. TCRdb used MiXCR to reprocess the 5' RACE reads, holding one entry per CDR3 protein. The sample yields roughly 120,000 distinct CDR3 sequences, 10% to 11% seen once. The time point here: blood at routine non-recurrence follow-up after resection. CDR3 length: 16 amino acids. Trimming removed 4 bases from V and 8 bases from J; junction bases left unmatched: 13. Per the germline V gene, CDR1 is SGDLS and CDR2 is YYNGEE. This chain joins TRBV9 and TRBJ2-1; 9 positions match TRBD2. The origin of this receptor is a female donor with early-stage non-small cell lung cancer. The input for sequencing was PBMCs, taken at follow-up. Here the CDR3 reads CASSPPLVAGVYEQFF. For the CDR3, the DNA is TGTGCCAGCAGCCCACCGCTAGTAGCGGGAGTCTATGAGCAGTTCTTC. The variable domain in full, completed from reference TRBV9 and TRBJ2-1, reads DSGVTQTPKHLITATGQRVTLRCSPRSGDLSVYWYQQSLDQGLQFLIQYYNGEERAKGNILERFSAQQFPDLHSELNLSSLELGDSALYFCASSPPLVAGVYEQFFGPGTRLTVL.